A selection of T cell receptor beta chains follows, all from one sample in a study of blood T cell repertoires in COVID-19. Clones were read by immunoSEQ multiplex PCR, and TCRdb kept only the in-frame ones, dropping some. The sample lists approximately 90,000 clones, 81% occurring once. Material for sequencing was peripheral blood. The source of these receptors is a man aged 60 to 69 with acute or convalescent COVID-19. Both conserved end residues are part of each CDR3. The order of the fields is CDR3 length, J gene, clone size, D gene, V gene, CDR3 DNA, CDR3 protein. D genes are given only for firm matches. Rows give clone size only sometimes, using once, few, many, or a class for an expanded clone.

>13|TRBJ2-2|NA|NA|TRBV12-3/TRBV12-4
TGTGCCAGCACCAACAGGGTCACCGGGGAGCTGTTTTTT
CASTNRVTGELFF
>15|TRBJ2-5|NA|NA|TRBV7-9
TGTGCCAGCAGCTTACGGAGAGCAGGGGCCGAGACCCAGTACTTC
CASSLRRAGAETQYF
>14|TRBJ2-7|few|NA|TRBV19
TGTGCCAGTAGTATCCAGGGGGGCCCCTACGAGCAGTACTTC
CASSIQGGPYEQYF
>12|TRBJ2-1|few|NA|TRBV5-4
TGTGCCAGCAGCTTAATCCGCAATGAGCAGTTCTTC
CASSLIRNEQFF
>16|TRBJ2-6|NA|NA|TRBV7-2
TGTGCCAGCAGTCCTACAGGGACGTCCGGGGCCAACGTCCTGACTTTC
CASSPTGTSGANVLTF
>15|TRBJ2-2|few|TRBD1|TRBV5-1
TGCGCCAGCAGCTTCAAAGGGGGCGACACCGGGGAGCTGTTTTTT
CASSFKGGDTGELFF
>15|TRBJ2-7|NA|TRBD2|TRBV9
TGTGCCAGCAGCACGAGCGGGGAGTACTCCTACGAGCAGTACTTC
CASSTSGEYSYEQYF
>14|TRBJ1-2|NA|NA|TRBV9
TGTGCCAGCAGCTCGGACAGCTTCGGGTATGGCTACACCTTC
CASSSDSFGYGYTF
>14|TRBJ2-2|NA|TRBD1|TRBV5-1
TGCGCCAGCAGCACCGGGACAGGGACCGGGGAGCTGTTTTTT
CASSTGTGTGELFF
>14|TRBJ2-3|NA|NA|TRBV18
TGTGCCAGCTCACCTATATCTAGCACAGATACGCAGTATTTT
CASSPISSTDTQYF
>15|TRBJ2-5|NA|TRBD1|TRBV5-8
TGTGCCAGCAGCTTGGGGGACAGGAACCAAGAGACCCAGTACTTC
CASSLGDRNQETQYF
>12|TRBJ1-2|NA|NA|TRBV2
TGTGCCGGAACAGGGTCTCGGTATGGCTACACCTTC
CAGTGSRYGYTF
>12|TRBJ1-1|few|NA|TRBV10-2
TGCGCCAGCAGTGAGAAAAACAGTGAAGCTTTCTTT
CASSEKNSEAFF
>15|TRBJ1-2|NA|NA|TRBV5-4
TGTGCCAGCAGCTCCAGACAGGCAACTTTCTATGGCTACACCTTC
CASSSRQATFYGYTF
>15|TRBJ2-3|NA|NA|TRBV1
TGCACCAGCAGCCGGTCGGAGCGTGAAACAGATACGCAGTATTTT
CTSSRSERETDTQYF
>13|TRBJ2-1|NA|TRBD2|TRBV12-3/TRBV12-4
TGTGCCAGCACCTGGGGGGGGAGGAATGAGCAGTTCTTC
CASTWGGRNEQFF
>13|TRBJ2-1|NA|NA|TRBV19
TGTGCCAGTAGTATAAGAGGCAACAATGAGCAGTTCTTC
CASSIRGNNEQFF
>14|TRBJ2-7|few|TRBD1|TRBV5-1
TGCGCCAGCAGCTTGATCGGGACAGGCTACGAGCAGTACTTC
CASSLIGTGYEQYF
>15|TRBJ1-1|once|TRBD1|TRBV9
TGTGCCAGCAGCGTGACAGGGGGTCTGGGCACTGAAGCTTTCTTT
CASSVTGGLGTEAFF
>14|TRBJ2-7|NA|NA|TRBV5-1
TGCGCCAGCAGCCCGCGACAGAAAACCTACGAGCAGTACTTC
CASSPRQKTYEQYF
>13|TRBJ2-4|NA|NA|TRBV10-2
TGCGCCAGCTCCCCCTCGTCCAAAAACATTCAGTACTTC
CASSPSSKNIQYF
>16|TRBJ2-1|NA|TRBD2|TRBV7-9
TGTGCCAGCAGCTTAGCGCGGGGGACTATATACAATGAGCAGTTCTTC
CASSLARGTIYNEQFF
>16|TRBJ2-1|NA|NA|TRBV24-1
TGTGCCACCAGTGATTTGGCCAGGGGTCCCTACAATGAGCAGTTCTTC
CATSDLARGPYNEQFF
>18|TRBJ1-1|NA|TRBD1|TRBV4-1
TGCGCCAGCAGCCAAGTCCAGGGGACAGGGGGCCGGTACACTGAAGCTTTCTTT
CASSQVQGTGGRYTEAFF
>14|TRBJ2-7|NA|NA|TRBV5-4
TGTGCCAGCAGCTACCCGGGACTCGACTACGAGCAGTACTTC
CASSYPGLDYEQYF
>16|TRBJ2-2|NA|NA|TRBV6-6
TGTGCCAGCAGGGAAAGCGGTAGGGCCTTCACCGGGGAGCTGTTTTTT
CASRESGRAFTGELFF
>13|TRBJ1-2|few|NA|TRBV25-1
TGTGCCAGCAGCGGAGACAGCTTTTATGGCTACACCTTC
CASSGDSFYGYTF